This TCR beta chain was sequenced for a study of T cell responses to AZD1222 COVID-19 vaccine. Method: immunoSEQ multiplex PCR; TCRdb's copy keeps in-frame clones and lacks some. Altogether fewer than 300,000 clones are present, approximately 93% being singletons, with the ten largest covering approximately 0.52%. Whole-study findings and limits: Donors skewed white British and female; clonal diversity was possibly underestimated.

Regarding this clone: Its antigen is currently unknown.

This clonotype originated in an adult in good health. Sample: peripheral blood, taken on day 0 of AZD1222 vaccination.

CDR3 loop: CASSLGSGAGNQPQHF. In DNA form, the CDR3 reads TGCGCCAGCAGCTTGGGGTCAGGGGCTGGCAATCAGCCCCAGCATTTT. J is TRBJ1-5 and V is TRBV5-1; a weak D match, TRBD1 (6 bases). V lost 0 bases to trimming and J lost 2 bases, with 12 bases between them. In germline, CDR1 is SGHRS, CDR2 YFSETQ. This CDR3 spans 16 amino acids.